Listed below are T cell receptor beta chains from one sample, sequenced in a study of T cells in Graves' hyperthyroidism and ophthalmopathy. Each CDR3 protein is one row after TCRdb ran MiXCR on the multiplex PCR reads. The table lists some 350,000 distinct CDR3 sequences, over 12% of them singletons. The sample taken for sequencing was blood. The receptors stem from an older woman with Graves' ophthalmopathy. Each CDR3 is given with its conserved first and last residue. Each record gives: V gene, J gene, D gene, clone size, CDR3 protein, CDR3 DNA. D genes are given only for firm matches. Clone size is not always given. Where it is, it says once, few, many or a class for expanded clones.

TRBV11-2,TRBJ2-2,TRBD2,many,CASRLAGNTGELFF,TGTGCCAGCAGGTTAGCGGGAAACACCGGGGAGCTGTTTTTT
TRBV30,TRBJ1-2,TRBD1,-,CAWSAQGDRSDDYGYTF,TGTGCCTGGAGTGCCCAGGGGGACAGGTCGGATGACTATGGCTACACCTTC
TRBV28,TRBJ2-1,TRBD2,many,CASSLLTGGRPNEQFF,TGTGCCAGCAGTTTATTAACGGGAGGGAGGCCCAATGAGCAGTTCTTC
TRBV7-9,TRBJ2-5,-,-,CASSLSSRGSETQYF,TGTGCCAGCAGCTTATCTTCCAGGGGATCAGAGACCCAGTACTTC
TRBV27,TRBJ2-1,TRBD2,-,CASSPSGLAGLNEQFF,TGTGCCAGCAGTCCCTCAGGACTAGCGGGGCTCAATGAGCAGTTCTTC
TRBV20-1,TRBJ2-1,TRBD2,-,CSGLAGGYNEQFF,TGCAGTGGACTAGCGGGAGGGTACAATGAGCAGTTCTTC
TRBV24-1,TRBJ1-2,TRBD1,-,CATSDPGQGYYGYTF,TGTGCCACCAGTGACCCTGGACAGGGTTACTATGGCTACACCTTC
TRBV2,TRBJ1-4,-,many,CASSQGGTNEKLFF,TGTGCCAGCAGCCAGGGCGGGACTAATGAAAAACTGTTTTTT
TRBV2,TRBJ1-6,TRBD1,many,CASSGQGNNMALHF,TGTGCCAGCAGTGGACAGGGTAATAATATGGCCCTCCACTTT
TRBV6-5,TRBJ1-2,-,many,CASSYDSYGYTF,TGTGCCAGCAGTTACGACAGCTATGGCTACACCTTC
TRBV29-1,TRBJ2-7,-,many,CSVEESRGTSSYEQYF,TGCAGCGTTGAGGAGAGTAGGGGCACTTCCTCCTACGAGCAGTACTTC
TRBV9,TRBJ2-4,TRBD1,-,CASSHDRDLQNIQYF,TGTGCCAGCAGCCATGACAGGGACCTGCAGAACATTCAGTACTTC
TRBV3-1,TRBJ2-7,-,many,CASSREGEQYF,TGTGCCAGCAGCCGTGAGGGCGAGCAGTACTTC
TRBV30,TRBJ1-1,-,many,CAWSPQSGAEAFF,TGTGCCTGGAGTCCCCAGAGCGGCGCTGAAGCTTTCTTT
TRBV20-1,TRBJ2-3,-,many,CSALREGQGDTQYF,TGCAGTGCACTTAGGGAGGGCCAGGGGGATACGCAGTATTTT
TRBV11-2,TRBJ2-3,-,many,CASSLGSDTQYF,TGTGCCAGCAGCTTAGGAAGCGATACGCAGTATTTT
TRBV30,TRBJ2-3,TRBD2,many,CAWSVRGRAWDTQYF,TGTGCCTGGAGTGTACGAGGGAGGGCTTGGGATACGCAGTATTTT
TRBV11-2,TRBJ2-5,TRBD1,-,CASSIGTGGGAQETQYF,TGTGCCAGCAGCATTGGGACAGGGGGAGGGGCCCAAGAGACCCAGTACTTC
TRBV20-1,TRBJ1-4,-,many,CSAPPGTEGEKLFF,TGCAGTGCTCCTCCCGGGACCGAGGGTGAAAAACTGTTTTTT
TRBV6-6,TRBJ2-3,-,few,CASSYGPSSTDTQYF,TGTGCCAGCAGTTACGGTCCCTCTAGCACAGATACGCAGTATTTT
TRBV11-2,TRBJ2-1,-,many,CASSSGTLFNEQFF,TGTGCCAGCAGCTCCGGAACTCTCTTCAATGAGCAGTTCTTC
TRBV27,TRBJ2-5,-,-,CASSPWAGIQETQYF,TGTGCCAGCAGTCCCTGGGCGGGGATCCAAGAGACCCAGTACTTC
TRBV18,TRBJ2-3,-,many,CASSPVQASTDTQYF,TGTGCCAGCTCACCAGTTCAGGCGAGCACAGATACGCAGTATTTT
TRBV11-2,TRBJ2-1,-,many,CASSQRERGNEQFF,TGTGCCAGCAGCCAAAGAGAACGTGGTAATGAGCAGTTCTTC
TRBV5-1,TRBJ2-2,-,many,CASSLGITPGNTGELFF,TGCGCCAGCAGCTTGGGGATTACCCCCGGGAACACCGGGGAGCTGTTTTTT
TRBV7-9,TRBJ2-1,-,many,CASSSPGTPSYNEQFF,TGTGCCAGCAGCTCCCCCGGGACTCCTTCCTACAATGAGCAGTTCTTC
TRBV9,TRBJ2-1,-,many,CASSVVERSSYNEQFF,TGTGCCAGCAGCGTAGTGGAGCGGAGCTCCTACAATGAGCAGTTCTTC
TRBV11-2,TRBJ2-3,-,many,CASSLMGPTAADTQYF,TGTGCCAGCAGCTTAATGGGTCCCACCGCGGCAGATACGCAGTATTTT
TRBV30,TRBJ1-5,-,many,CAWSVGTSGGPQHF,TGTGCCTGGAGTGTTGGGACGTCCGGGGGCCCCCAGCATTTT
TRBV18,TRBJ2-7,TRBD1,-,CASSPGTVGAYEQYF,TGTGCCAGCTCACCAGGGACAGTTGGTGCCTACGAGCAGTACTTC
TRBV27,TRBJ2-2,-,few,CASPPGGPSTGELFF,TGTGCCAGCCCCCCGGGGGGCCCGAGCACCGGGGAGCTGTTTTTT
TRBV19,TRBJ2-4,-,few,CASSMAGNKNIQYF,TGTGCCAGTAGTATGGCAGGGAACAAAAACATTCAGTACTTC
TRBV2,TRBJ2-7,TRBD1,many,CASTSGTVNPYEQYF,TGTGCCAGCACCTCAGGGACAGTAAATCCCTACGAGCAGTACTTC
TRBV10-3,TRBJ2-7,-,-,CAISQPPGEQYF,TGTGCCATCAGTCAGCCACCAGGGGAGCAGTACTTC
TRBV11-3,TRBJ2-1,-,many,CASSLTRDYNEQFF,TGTGCCAGCAGCTTAACACGGGATTACAATGAGCAGTTCTTC
TRBV7-9,TRBJ2-1,TRBD2,-,CASSSSGSINEQFF,TGTGCCAGCAGCTCCAGCGGGAGTATCAATGAGCAGTTCTTC
TRBV30,TRBJ1-6,TRBD1,-,CAWGTGAYNSPLHF,TGTGCCTGGGGGACAGGGGCGTATAATTCACCCCTCCACTTT
TRBV28,TRBJ2-1,TRBD1,many,CASSLRRVTGNEQFF,TGTGCCAGCAGTCTCCGAAGGGTGACAGGGAATGAGCAGTTCTTC
TRBV9,TRBJ2-2,-,few,CASSPRGRDTGELFF,TGTGCCAGCAGCCCTAGGGGGAGGGACACCGGGGAGCTGTTTTTT
TRBV24-1,TRBJ2-5,-,many,CATSDSLAPWETQYF,TGTGCCACCAGTGATTCGCTAGCGCCTTGGGAGACCCAGTACTTC
TRBV10-3,TRBJ2-2,-,-,CAISVVRRENTGELFF,TGTGCCATCAGTGTGGTTAGGCGGGAGAACACCGGGGAGCTGTTTTTT
TRBV6-1,TRBJ2-1,TRBD2,many,CASTGTSGRGSYNEQFF,TGTGCCAGCACCGGGACTAGCGGGAGAGGTTCCTACAATGAGCAGTTCTTC
TRBV28,TRBJ1-5,-,many,CASSFQTLGSNQPQHF,TGTGCCAGCAGTTTCCAGACCCTGGGTAGCAATCAGCCCCAGCATTTT
TRBV5-8,TRBJ1-1,-,-,CASSSSAQTAFF,TGTGCCAGCAGCTCCTCGGCACAAACAGCTTTCTTT
TRBV7-9,TRBJ2-2,TRBD1,-,CASSPTGADTGELFF,TGTGCCAGCAGCCCGACAGGGGCGGACACCGGGGAGCTGTTTTTT
TRBV27,TRBJ2-1,TRBD1,few,CASSTAGTGGLGEQFF,TGTGCCAGCAGCACAGCCGGGACAGGGGGTTTGGGTGAGCAGTTCTTC
TRBV24-1,TRBJ2-2,TRBD2,-,CATSDPRTSGELFF,TGTGCCACCAGTGACCCGAGGACTAGCGGGGAGCTGTTTTTT
TRBV20-1,TRBJ2-3,-,many,CSARSAGEGTDTQYF,TGCAGTGCTAGGTCTGCAGGGGAAGGGACAGATACGCAGTATTTT
TRBV6-4,TRBJ2-7,TRBD1,-,CAISGTGFYEQYF,TGTGCCATCTCCGGGACAGGGTTCTACGAGCAGTACTTC
TRBV5-1,TRBJ2-7,TRBD2,-,CASSLEGGMGLAGVIEQYF,TGCGCCAGCAGCTTGGAAGGGGGAATGGGACTAGCGGGAGTCATCGAGCAGTACTTC
TRBV2,TRBJ1-5,-,many,CASSAPGLGQPQHF,TGTGCCAGCAGTGCGCCAGGGTTAGGTCAGCCCCAGCATTTT
TRBV20-1,TRBJ2-1,TRBD2,few,CSARRWVGRRDEQFF,TGCAGTGCTAGGCGTTGGGTCGGGAGGAGGGATGAGCAGTTCTTC
TRBV3-1,TRBJ2-3,TRBD1,many,CASSQGTGNTQYF,TGTGCCAGCAGCCAAGGGACAGGGAATACGCAGTATTTT
TRBV7-8,TRBJ2-3,-,many,CASSLAMDTQYF,TGTGCCAGCAGCTTAGCGATGGATACGCAGTATTTT
TRBV7-2,TRBJ2-7,TRBD1,few,CASTSMRGLVYEQYF,TGTGCCAGCACCTCAATGAGGGGGCTGGTATACGAGCAGTACTTC
TRBV5-1,TRBJ2-1,-,many,CASSLASDYGEQFF,TGCGCCAGCAGCTTGGCTAGCGACTACGGTGAGCAGTTCTTC
TRBV9,TRBJ2-1,-,-,CASSVRPRPSESREQFF,TGTGCCAGCAGCGTTCGGCCACGTCCGAGCGAGAGCAGGGAGCAGTTCTTC
TRBV19,TRBJ1-5,TRBD1,few,CASRWTGERQPQHF,TGTGCCAGTAGGTGGACAGGGGAAAGACAGCCCCAGCATTTT
TRBV12-5,TRBJ1-1,-,many,CASGLWGSTEAFF,TGTGCTAGTGGTTTGTGGGGCAGCACTGAAGCTTTCTTT